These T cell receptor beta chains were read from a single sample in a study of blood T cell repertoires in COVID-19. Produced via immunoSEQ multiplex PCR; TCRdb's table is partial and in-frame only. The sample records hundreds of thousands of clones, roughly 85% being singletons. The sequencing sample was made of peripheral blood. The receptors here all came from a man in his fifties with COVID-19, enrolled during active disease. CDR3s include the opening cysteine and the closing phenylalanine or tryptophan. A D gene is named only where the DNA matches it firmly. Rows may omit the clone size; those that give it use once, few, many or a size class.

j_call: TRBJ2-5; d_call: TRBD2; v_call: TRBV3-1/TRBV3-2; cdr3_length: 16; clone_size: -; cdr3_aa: CASSQGTSGGVETQYF; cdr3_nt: TGTGCCAGCAGCCAAGGGACTAGCGGGGGGGTGGAGACCCAGTACTTC
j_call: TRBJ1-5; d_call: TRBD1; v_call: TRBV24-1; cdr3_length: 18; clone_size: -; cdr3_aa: CATSDPRDRGIFNQPQHF; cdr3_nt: TGTGCCACCAGTGATCCCCGGGACAGGGGGATCTTCAATCAGCCCCAGCATTTT
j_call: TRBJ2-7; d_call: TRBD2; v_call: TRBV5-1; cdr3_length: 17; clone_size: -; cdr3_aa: CASSLAGLAGDSYEQYF; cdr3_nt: TGCGCCAGCAGCTTGGCAGGACTAGCGGGGGACTCCTACGAGCAGTACTTC
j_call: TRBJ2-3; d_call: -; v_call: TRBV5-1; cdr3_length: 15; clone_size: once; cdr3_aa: CASRLGSVSTDTQYF; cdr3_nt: TGCGCCAGCAGACTAGGGTCCGTTAGCACAGATACGCAGTATTTT
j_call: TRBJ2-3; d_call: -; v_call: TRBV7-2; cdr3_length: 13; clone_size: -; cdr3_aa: CASSLATPQVQYF; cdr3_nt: TGTGCCAGCAGCTTAGCGACTCCTCAAGTGCAGTATTTT
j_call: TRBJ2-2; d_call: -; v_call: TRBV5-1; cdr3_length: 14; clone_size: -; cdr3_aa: CASRREPGTGELFF; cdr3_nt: TGCGCCAGCAGACGAGAACCAGGCACCGGGGAGCTGTTTTTT
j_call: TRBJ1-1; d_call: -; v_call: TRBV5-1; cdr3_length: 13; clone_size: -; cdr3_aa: CASSLVGEAEAFF; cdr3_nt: TGCGCCAGCAGCTTGGTAGGGGAAGCTGAAGCTTTCTTT
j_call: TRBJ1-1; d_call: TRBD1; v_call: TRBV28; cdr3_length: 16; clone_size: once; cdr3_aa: CASSSFPGTVNTEAFF; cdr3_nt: TGTGCCAGCAGTTCTTTTCCCGGGACAGTGAACACTGAAGCTTTCTTT
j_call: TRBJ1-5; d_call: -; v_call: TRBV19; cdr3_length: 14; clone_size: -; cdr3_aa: CASKGNRAYQPQHF; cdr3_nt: TGTGCCAGTAAGGGGAACCGGGCGTATCAGCCCCAGCATTTT
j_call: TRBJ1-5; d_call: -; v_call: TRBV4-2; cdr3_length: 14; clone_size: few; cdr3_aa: CASSQEASTQPQHF; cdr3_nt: TGTGCCAGCAGCCAAGAGGCAAGTACTCAGCCCCAGCATTTT
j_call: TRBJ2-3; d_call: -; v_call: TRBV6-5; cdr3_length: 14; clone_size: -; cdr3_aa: CASSQVGFADTQYF; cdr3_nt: TGTGCCAGCAGCCAGGTGGGTTTCGCAGATACGCAGTATTTT
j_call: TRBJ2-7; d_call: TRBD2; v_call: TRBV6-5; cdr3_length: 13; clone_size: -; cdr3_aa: CASSPREAAEQYF; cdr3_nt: TGTGCCAGCAGCCCCCGGGAGGCGGCCGAGCAGTACTTC
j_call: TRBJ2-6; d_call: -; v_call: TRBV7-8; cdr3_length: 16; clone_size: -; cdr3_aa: CASDLWGGAGANVLTF; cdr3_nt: TGTGCCAGCGATTTGTGGGGGGGCGCTGGGGCCAACGTCCTGACTTTC
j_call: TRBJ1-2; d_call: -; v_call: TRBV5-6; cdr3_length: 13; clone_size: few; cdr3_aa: CASSFAGTGGYTF; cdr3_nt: TGTGCCAGCAGCTTCGCGGGAACGGGTGGCTACACCTTC
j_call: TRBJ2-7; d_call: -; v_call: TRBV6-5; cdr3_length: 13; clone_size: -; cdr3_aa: CASSSPLSYEQYF; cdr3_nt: TGTGCCAGCAGTTCCCCCTTGTCTTACGAGCAGTACTTC
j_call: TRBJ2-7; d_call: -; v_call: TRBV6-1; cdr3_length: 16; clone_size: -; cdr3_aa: CASSGGGVVMSYEQYF; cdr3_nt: TGTGCCAGCAGTGGGGGGGGCGTAGTGATGTCCTACGAGCAGTACTTC
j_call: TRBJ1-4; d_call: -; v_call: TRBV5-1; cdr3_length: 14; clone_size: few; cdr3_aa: CASSLTSANEKLFF; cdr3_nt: TGCGCCAGCAGCTTGACTTCGGCTAATGAAAAACTGTTTTTT
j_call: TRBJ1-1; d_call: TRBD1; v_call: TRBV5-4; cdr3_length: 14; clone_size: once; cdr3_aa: CASSVGQANTEAFF; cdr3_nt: TGTGCCAGCAGCGTGGGACAGGCGAACACTGAAGCTTTCTTT
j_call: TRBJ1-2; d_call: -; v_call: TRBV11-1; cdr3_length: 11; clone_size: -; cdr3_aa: CASSSPSGYTF; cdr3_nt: TGTGCCAGCAGCTCCCCGTCGGGCTACACCTTC
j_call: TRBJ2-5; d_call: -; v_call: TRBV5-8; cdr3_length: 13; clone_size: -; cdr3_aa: CASSLRPGETQYF; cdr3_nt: TGTGCCAGCAGCTTACGCCCCGGAGAGACCCAGTACTTC
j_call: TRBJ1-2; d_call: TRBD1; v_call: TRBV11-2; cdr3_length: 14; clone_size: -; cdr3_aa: CASSPGTGGVGYTF; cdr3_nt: TGTGCCAGCAGCCCCGGGACAGGGGGCGTCGGCTACACCTTC
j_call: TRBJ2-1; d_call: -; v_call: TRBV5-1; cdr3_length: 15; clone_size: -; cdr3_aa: CASSEQGGAYNEQFF; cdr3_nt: TGCGCCAGCAGCGAGCAGGGGGGAGCCTACAATGAGCAGTTCTTC